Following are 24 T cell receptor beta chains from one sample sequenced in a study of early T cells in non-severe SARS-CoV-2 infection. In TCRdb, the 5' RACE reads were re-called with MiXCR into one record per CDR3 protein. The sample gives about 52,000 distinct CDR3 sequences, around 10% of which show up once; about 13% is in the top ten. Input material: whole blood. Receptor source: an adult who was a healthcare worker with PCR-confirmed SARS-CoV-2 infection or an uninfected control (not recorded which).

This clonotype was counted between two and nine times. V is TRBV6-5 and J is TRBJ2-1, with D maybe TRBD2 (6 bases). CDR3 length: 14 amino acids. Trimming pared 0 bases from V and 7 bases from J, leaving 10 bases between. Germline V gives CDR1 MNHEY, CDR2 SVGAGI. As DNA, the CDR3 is TGTGCCAGCAGTTACTCGGGGACTCAAAATGAGCAGTTCTTC. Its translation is CASSYSGTQNEQFF.

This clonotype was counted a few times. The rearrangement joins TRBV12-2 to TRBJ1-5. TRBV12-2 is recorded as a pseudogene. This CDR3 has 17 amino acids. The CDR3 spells CASRSSFRIYSNQPQHF. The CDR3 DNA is TGTGCAAGTCGCTCCTCCTTTAGGATTTATAGCAATCAGCCCCAGCATTTT.

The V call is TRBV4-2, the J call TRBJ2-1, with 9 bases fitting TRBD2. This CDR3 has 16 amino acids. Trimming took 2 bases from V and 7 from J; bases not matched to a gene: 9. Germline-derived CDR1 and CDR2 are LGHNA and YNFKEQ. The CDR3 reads CASSQPLAGEHNEQFF. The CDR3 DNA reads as TGTGCCAGCAGCCAACCTTTAGCGGGAGAACATAATGAGCAGTTCTTC.

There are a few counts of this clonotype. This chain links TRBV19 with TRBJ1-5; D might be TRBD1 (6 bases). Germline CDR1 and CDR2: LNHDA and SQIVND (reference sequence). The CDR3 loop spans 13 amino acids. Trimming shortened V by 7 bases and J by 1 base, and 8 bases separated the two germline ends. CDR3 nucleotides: TGTGCCAGTAAGAGGGGGAGCAATCAGCCCCAGCATTTT. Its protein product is CASKRGSNQPQHF.

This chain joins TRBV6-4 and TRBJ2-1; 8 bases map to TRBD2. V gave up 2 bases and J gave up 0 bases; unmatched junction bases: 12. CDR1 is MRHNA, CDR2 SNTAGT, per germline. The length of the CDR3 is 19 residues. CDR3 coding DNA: TGTGCCAGCAGTGACCATGGCAGCGGGGGCCCAAGCTCCTACAATGAGCAGTTCTTC. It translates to CASSDHGSGGPSSYNEQFF.

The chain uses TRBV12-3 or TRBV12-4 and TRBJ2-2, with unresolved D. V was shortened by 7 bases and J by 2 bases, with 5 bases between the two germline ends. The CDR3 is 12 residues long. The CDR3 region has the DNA TGTGCCAGCAAACGAAACACCGGGGAGCTGTTTTTT. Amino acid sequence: CASKRNTGELFF.

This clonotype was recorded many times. The CDR3 DNA reads TGTGCCAGCAGTAATGGTCCCGGTCAGCCCCAGCATTTT. Protein sequence: CASSNGPGQPQHF. The chain is built from TRBV6-5 and TRBJ1-5; the D is unclear. V was trimmed by 5 bases and J by 6 bases, leaving 11 bases between them. The germline V gene has CDR1 MNHEY and CDR2 SVGAGI. This CDR3 comprises 13 residues.

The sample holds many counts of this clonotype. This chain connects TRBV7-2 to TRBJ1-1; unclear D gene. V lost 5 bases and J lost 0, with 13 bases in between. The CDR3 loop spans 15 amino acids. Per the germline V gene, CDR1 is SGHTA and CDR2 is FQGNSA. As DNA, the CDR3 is TGTGCCAGCAGCCCTAGTCTGTCCATGAACACTGAAGCTTTCTTT. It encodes CASSPSLSMNTEAFF.

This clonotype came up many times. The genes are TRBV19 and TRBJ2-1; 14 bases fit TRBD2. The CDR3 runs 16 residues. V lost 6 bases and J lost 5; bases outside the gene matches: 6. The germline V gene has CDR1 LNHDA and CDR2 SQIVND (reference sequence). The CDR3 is CASRDLGLAGDNEQFF. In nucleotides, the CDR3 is TGTGCCAGTAGGGACCTGGGACTAGCGGGGGACAATGAGCAGTTCTTC.

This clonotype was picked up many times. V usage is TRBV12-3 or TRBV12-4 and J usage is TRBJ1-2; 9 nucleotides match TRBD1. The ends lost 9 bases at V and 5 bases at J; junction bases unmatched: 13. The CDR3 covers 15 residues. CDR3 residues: CASSPAGTGFYGYTF. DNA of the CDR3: TGTGCCAGTTCTCCCGCCGGGACAGGGTTTTATGGCTACACCTTC.

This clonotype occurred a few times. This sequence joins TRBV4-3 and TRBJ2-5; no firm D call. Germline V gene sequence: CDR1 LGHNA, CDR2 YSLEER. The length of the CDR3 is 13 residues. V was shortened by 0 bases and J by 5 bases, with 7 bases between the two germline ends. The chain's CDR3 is CASSQDRRETQYF. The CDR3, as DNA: TGCGCCAGCAGCCAAGATCGACGGGAGACCCAGTACTTC.

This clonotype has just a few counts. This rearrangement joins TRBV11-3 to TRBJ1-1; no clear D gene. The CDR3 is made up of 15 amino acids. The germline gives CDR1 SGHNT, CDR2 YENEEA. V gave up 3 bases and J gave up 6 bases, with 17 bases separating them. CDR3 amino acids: CASSLGAGRRPEAFF. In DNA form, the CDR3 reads TGTGCCAGCAGCTTGGGTGCTGGAAGGCGCCCTGAAGCTTTCTTT.

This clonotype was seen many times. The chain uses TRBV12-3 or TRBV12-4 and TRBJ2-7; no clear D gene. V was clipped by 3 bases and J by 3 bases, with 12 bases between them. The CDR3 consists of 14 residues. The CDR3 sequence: CASSFGNLLYEQYF. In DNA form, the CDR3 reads TGTGCCAGCAGTTTTGGGAACCTCCTCTACGAGCAGTACTTC.

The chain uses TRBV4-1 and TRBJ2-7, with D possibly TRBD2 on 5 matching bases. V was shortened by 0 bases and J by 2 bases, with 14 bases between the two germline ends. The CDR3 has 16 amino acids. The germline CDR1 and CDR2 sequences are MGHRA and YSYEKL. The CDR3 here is CASSQDSRGLPYEQYF. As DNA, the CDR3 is TGCGCCAGCAGCCAAGATTCTCGCGGACTCCCCTACGAGCAGTACTTC.

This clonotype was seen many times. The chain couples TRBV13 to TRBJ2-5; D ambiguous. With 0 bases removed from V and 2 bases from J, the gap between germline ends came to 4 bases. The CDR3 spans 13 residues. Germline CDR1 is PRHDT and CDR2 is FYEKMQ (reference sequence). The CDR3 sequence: CASSLGIQETQYF. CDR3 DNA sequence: TGTGCCAGCAGCTTAGGGATTCAAGAGACCCAGTACTTC.

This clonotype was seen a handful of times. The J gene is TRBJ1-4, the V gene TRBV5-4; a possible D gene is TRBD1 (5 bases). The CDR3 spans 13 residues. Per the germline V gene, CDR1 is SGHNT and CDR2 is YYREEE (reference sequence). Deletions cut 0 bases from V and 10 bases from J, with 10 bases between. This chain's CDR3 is CASSLELRGKLFF. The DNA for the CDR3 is TGTGCCAGCAGCTTGGAATTGAGGGGAAAACTGTTTTTT.

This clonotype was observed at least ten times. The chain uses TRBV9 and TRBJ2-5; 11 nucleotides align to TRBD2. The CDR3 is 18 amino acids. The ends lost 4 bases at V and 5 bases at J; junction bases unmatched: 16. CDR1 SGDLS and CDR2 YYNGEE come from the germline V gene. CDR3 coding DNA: TGTGCCAGCAGCCCGACCGGGACTAGCGGACCTTCGAGGGAGACCCAGTACTTC. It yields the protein CASSPTGTSGPSRETQYF.

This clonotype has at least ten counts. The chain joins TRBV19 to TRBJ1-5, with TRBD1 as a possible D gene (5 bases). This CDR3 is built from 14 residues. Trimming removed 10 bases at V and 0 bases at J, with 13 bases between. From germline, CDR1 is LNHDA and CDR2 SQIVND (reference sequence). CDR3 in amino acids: CATRQRSSNQPQHF. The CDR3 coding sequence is TGTGCCACGCGACAGAGATCTAGCAATCAGCCCCAGCATTTT.

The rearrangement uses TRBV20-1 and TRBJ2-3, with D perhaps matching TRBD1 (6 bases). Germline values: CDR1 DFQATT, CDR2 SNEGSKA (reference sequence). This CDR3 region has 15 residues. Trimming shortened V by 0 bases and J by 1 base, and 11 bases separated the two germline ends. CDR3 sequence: CSARDGGSGTDTQYF. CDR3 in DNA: TGCAGTGCTAGAGATGGGGGCTCAGGCACAGATACGCAGTATTTT.

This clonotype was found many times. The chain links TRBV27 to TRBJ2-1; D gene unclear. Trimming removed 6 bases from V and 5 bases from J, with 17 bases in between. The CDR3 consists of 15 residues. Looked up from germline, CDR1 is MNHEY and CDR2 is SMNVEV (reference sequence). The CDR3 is CASRPTPLSHNEQFF. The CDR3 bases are TGTGCCAGCAGGCCTACGCCACTAAGCCACAATGAGCAGTTCTTC.

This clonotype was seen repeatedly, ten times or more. The CDR3 DNA is TGTGCCAGCTCCCTCCGAGGAGCGGGGGTCTACAATGAGCAGTTCTTC. Translating gives CASSLRGAGVYNEQFF. J is TRBJ2-1 and V is TRBV18, with TRBD2 matching over 8 bases. Germline V lookup: CDR1 KGHSH, CDR2 LQKENI. Germline trimming cut 6 bases from V and 3 bases from J; bases unmatched to any gene: 10. This CDR3 has 16 residues.

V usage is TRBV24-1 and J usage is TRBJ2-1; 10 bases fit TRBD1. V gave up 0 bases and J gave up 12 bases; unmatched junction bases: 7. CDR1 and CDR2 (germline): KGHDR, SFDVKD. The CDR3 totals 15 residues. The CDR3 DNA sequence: TGTGCCACCAGTGATTTGCCGGGACAGGGGACGGCGCAGTTCTTC. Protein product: CATSDLPGQGTAQFF.

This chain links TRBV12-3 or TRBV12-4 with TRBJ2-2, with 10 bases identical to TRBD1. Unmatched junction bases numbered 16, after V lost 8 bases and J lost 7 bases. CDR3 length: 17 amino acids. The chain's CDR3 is CASDSARDRGPGGELFF. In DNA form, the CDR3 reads TGTGCCAGCGACTCCGCCCGGGACAGGGGCCCCGGCGGGGAGCTGTTTTTT.

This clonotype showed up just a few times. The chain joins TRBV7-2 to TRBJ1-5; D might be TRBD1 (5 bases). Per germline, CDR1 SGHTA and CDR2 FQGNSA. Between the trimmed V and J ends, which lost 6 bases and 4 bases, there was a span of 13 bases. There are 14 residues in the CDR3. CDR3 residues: CASSQAPGNQPQHF. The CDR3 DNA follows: TGTGCCAGCAGTCAAGCCCCAGGGAATCAGCCCCAGCATTTT. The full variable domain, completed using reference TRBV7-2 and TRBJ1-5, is GAGVSQSPSNKVTEKGKDVELRCDPISGHTALYWYRQSLGQGLEFLIYFQGNSAPDKSGLPSDRFSAERTGGSVSTLTIQRTQQEDSAVYLCASSQAPGNQPQHFGDGTRLSIL.